This T cell receptor beta chain is drawn from a study of lymphopenia after photon versus proton radiotherapy. The CDR3 runs to 16 residues. Trimming at V came to 0 bases and at J to 5 bases, leaving 5 bases not matched to a gene. Germline lookup yields CDR1 SGHRS and CDR2 YFSETQ. Overall study results and limits: Proton therapy kept repertoires fairly stable, unlike photons, which gained effector/memory cells. In patients who died, overall survival fell as post-nadir TCR diversity dropped more.

Assay: immunoSEQ multiplex PCR; the TCRdb copy retains only in-frame clones and omits some. The sample shows under 20,000 clones, approximately 91% of them seen only once. A remark on this clone: Its antigen remains unidentified.

The source material was peripheral blood, sampled from a patient treated with proton-based radiotherapy. The chain is built from TRBV5-1 and TRBJ2-7, with 13 bases matching TRBD2. This TCR derives from a man between 65 and 85 years old with pancreatic cancer. CDR3: CASSLEGLAGVDEQYF. The CDR3 region has the DNA TGCGCCAGCAGCTTGGAAGGACTAGCGGGAGTAGACGAGCAGTACTTC.